Detailed here is one TCR beta chain. These data belong to a study of blood T cell repertoires in COVID-19. TCRdb's copy holds only in-frame clones and misses some; the assay was immunoSEQ multiplex PCR. Of under 300,000 clones listed, about 80% were seen once; the top ten hold around 3.4%. Trimming left V 5 bases short and J 7 bases short, with 15 bases between. The germline V gene encodes CDR1 WNHNN and CDR2 SYGVQD (reference sequence). The CDR3 runs 15 residues. The chain couples TRBV10-1 to TRBJ1-6, with D hard to call. This TCR came from a woman of 80 years or more with acute or convalescent COVID-19. Source material: peripheral blood. CDR3 loop: CASSPSTGRNSPLHF. The DNA of the CDR3 is TGCGCCAGCAGTCCCTCCACGGGGAGAAATTCACCCCTCCACTTT.